The present T cell receptor (beta chain) was sequenced within a study of blood T cell repertoires in COVID-19. This CDR3 spans 15 amino acids. Germline V CDR1 and CDR2: MNHEY, SVGEGT. V lost 4 bases and J 2 bases, leaving 15 bases between the germline ends. The method was immunoSEQ multiplex PCR; TCRdb's version includes in-frame clones alone and lacks a portion of them. The table lists about 120,000 clones, approximately 87% of them singletons. The rearrangement uses TRBV6-2 or TRBV6-3 and TRBJ2-7, with a possible D match to TRBD2 (5 bases). This clonotype was obtained from a man in his sixties with acute or convalescent COVID-19. The sample taken for sequencing was peripheral blood. The CDR3 is CASSFLGLLPYEQYF. The CDR3 DNA sequence: TGTGCCAGCAGTTTTCTTGGACTTCTCCCCTACGAGCAGTACTTC.